Listed here are 20 T cell receptor beta chains from one sample, sequenced in a study of CD8 T cells in Susac syndrome. The RNA, about 0.5 to 1 ug, was put through reverse transcription using random hexamers. MiXCR was run by TCRdb on the immunoSEQ multiplex PCR reads, yielding one entry per CDR3 protein. The sample holds more than 95,000 distinct CDR3 sequences, about 95% seen once. Material for sequencing was CD4+ T cells from PBMCs. The receptors were gathered from a human donor in good health.

The V and J genes are TRBV11-2 and TRBJ1-2; D remains ambiguous. Looked up from germline, CDR1 is SGHAT and CDR2 is FQNNGV. The CDR3 contains 14 residues. Trimming stripped 1 base from V and 7 bases from J, with 13 bases between. CDR3 sequence: CASSLGVGGGGYTF. The CDR3 DNA reads as TGTGCCAGCAGCTTAGGGGTAGGAGGAGGTGGCTACACCTTC. Using reference TRBV11-2 and TRBJ1-2 for the parts outside the CDR3, the full variable domain is EAGVAQSPRYKIIEKRQSVAFWCNPISGHATLYWYQQILGQGPKLLIQFQNNGVVDDSQLPKDRFSAERLKGVDSTLKIQPAKLEDSAVYLCASSLGVGGGGYTFGSGTRLTVV.

This chain uses TRBV3-1 with TRBJ2-3, with D unresolved. From germline, CDR1 is LGHDT and CDR2 YNNKEL (reference sequence). V was shortened by 2 bases and J by 2 bases, with 14 bases between the two germline ends. There are 16 residues in the CDR3. The CDR3 region is CASSQRTPRPTDTQYF. CDR3 DNA sequence: TGTGCCAGCAGCCAAAGGACCCCCAGGCCCACAGATACGCAGTATTTT.

The chain joins TRBV20-1 to TRBJ2-1, with TRBD2 matching over 7 bases. This CDR3 spans 16 amino acids. The trim removed 6 bases at V and 0 bases at J, leaving 11 bases unmatched. Germline CDR1 and CDR2: DFQATT and SNEGSKA (reference sequence). CDR3 region: CSANSPERDSYNEQFF. The CDR3 nucleotides are TGCAGTGCAAATTCTCCGGAGCGGGACTCCTACAATGAGCAGTTCTTC.

The V and J genes are TRBV20-1 and TRBJ1-1; D may be TRBD1 (6 bases). There are 15 residues in the CDR3. The V gene's germline CDR1 is DFQATT and CDR2 SNEGSKA (reference sequence). Trimming stripped 6 bases from V and 0 bases from J, with 17 bases between. The CDR3: CSAPRGGSLNTEAFF. The CDR3 DNA sequence: TGCAGTGCCCCTCGCGGGGGCAGCCTGAACACTGAAGCTTTCTTT.

V and J are TRBV6-1 and TRBJ2-7; D not certain. The CDR3 totals 11 residues. Germline values: CDR1 MNHNS, CDR2 SASEGT. V lost 7 bases and J lost 3, with 7 bases in between. The CDR3 bases are TGTGCCAGCATTTGGGACTACGAGCAGTACTTC. Its translation is CASIWDYEQYF.

This clonotype occurred once. The chain is built from TRBV6-1 and TRBJ1-2; D gene uncertain. The ends were cut back, 7 bases at V and 5 bases at J, with 14 bases in the middle. Germline CDR1 is MNHNS and CDR2 is SASEGT. The CDR3 is 13 residues long. The CDR3 sequence: CASKKNYLYGYTF. For the CDR3, the DNA is TGTGCCAGCAAGAAGAATTATTTGTATGGCTACACCTTC.

The chain recombines TRBV2 with TRBJ1-2, with D tentatively TRBD1 (6 bases). Germline V gene lookup returns CDR1 SNHLY and CDR2 FYNNEI. This CDR3 comprises 17 residues. V was cut by 4 bases and J by 5 bases, with 23 bases left in between. CDR3 sequence reads: CASSGPSTGTSGYGYTF. In DNA form, the CDR3 reads TGTGCCAGCAGTGGCCCCTCCACAGGGACTTCTGGGTATGGCTACACCTTC.

CDR3 sequence: CSVHLAGGPYEQYF. The CDR3 DNA follows: TGCAGCGTGCATCTAGCGGGAGGGCCCTACGAGCAGTACTTC. The chain links TRBV29-1 to TRBJ2-7, with 12 nucleotides matching TRBD2. The CDR3 loop spans 14 amino acids. V dropped 6 bases and J dropped 2; count of bases not matched to a gene: 5. Germline CDR1 and CDR2: SQVTM and ANQGSEA.

This chain joins TRBV12-3 or TRBV12-4 and TRBJ1-1; TRBD1 matches at 10 bases. The ends lost 5 bases at V and 1 base at J; junction bases unmatched: 13. The CDR3 sequence is 18 residues long. As DNA, the CDR3 is TGTGCCAGCAGTCCGACCCGAGACAGGGGGCCTGGGAACACTGAAGCTTTCTTT. Its protein product is CASSPTRDRGPGNTEAFF.

This clonotype was seen once. J is TRBJ1-2 and V is TRBV30; D gene ambiguous. From germline, CDR1 is GTSNPN and CDR2 SVGIG (reference sequence). V dropped 0 bases and J dropped 1 base, with 6 bases sitting between them. The CDR3 runs 13 residues. CDR3 amino acids: CAWSVPLNYGYTF. The CDR3 region has the DNA TGTGCCTGGAGTGTCCCTCTTAACTATGGCTACACCTTC.

This chain joins TRBV3-1 and TRBJ1-1; TRBD1 might be the D (5 bases). The CDR3 is 14 amino acids. Trimming cost V 1 base and J 1 base, with 7 bases left between them. Germline V gene sequence: CDR1 LGHDT, CDR2 YNNKEL (reference sequence). CDR3 in DNA: TGTGCCAGCAGCCAAGCGGACAAGAACACTGAAGCTTTCTTT. It encodes CASSQADKNTEAFF.

This clonotype was detected only once. The CDR3 DNA is TGTGCCAGCAGTCTAAATCAGGTCCGGGCTTTCTTT. Translating gives CASSLNQVRAFF. This sequence joins TRBV14 and TRBJ1-1; D unclear. The ends were cut back, 6 bases at V and 11 bases at J, with 16 bases in the middle. CDR3 length: 12 amino acids. CDR1 is SGHDN and CDR2 is FVKESK in the germline V gene.

The J gene is TRBJ2-2, the V gene TRBV2, with TRBD1 matching 7 bases. CDR3 length: 16 residues. The V gene end was trimmed by 6 bases and the J gene end by 1 base; junction bases not matched to a gene: 8. Germline CDR1 and CDR2: SNHLY and FYNNEI. CDR3 DNA sequence: TGTGCCAGCAGGACACAGGGGACCCTGAACACCGGGGAGCTGTTTTTT. Residues: CASRTQGTLNTGELFF.

The chain has TRBV5-1 and TRBJ2-2; TRBD1 matches at 7 bases. Germline V gene data show CDR1 as SGHRS and CDR2 as YFSETQ. With V trimmed by 4 bases and J by 1 base, 4 bases remained unmatched. This CDR3 has 15 residues. The CDR3 is CASSEGQMNTGELFF. The CDR3 DNA sequence: TGCGCCAGCAGCGAGGGACAGATGAACACCGGGGAGCTGTTTTTT.

This clonotype has a single count. The genes are TRBV6-2 or TRBV6-3 and TRBJ1-2, with D unclear. The CDR3 has 13 amino acids. V dropped 8 bases and J dropped 4 bases, with 14 bases sitting between them. The V gene's germline CDR1 is MNHEY and CDR2 SVGEGT. CDR3 sequence: CASGTSSSYGYTF. CDR3 DNA: TGTGCCAGCGGCACATCGAGTAGCTATGGCTACACCTTC.

This chain joins TRBV5-1 and TRBJ1-2; D is uncertain. The length of the CDR3 is 14 residues. Germline CDR1 and CDR2: SGHRS and YFSETQ. V was shortened by 0 bases and J by 4 bases, with 10 bases between the two germline ends. The CDR3 DNA reads TGCGCCAGCAGCTTGGAAGGAGGTCTCTATGGCTACACCTTC. Its translation is CASSLEGGLYGYTF.

The chain recombines TRBV27 with TRBJ1-2; TRBD1 aligns across 11 bases. Unmatched junction bases numbered 4, after V lost 3 bases and J lost 1 base. The germline V gene has CDR1 MNHEY and CDR2 SMNVEV (reference sequence). The CDR3 sequence is 16 residues long. CDR3 residues: CASSFRTGGFNYGYTF. The CDR3 coding sequence is TGTGCCAGCAGTTTTCGGACAGGGGGCTTTAACTATGGCTACACCTTC.

The rearrangement uses TRBV2 and TRBJ1-1; D gene ambiguous. Germline-derived CDR1 and CDR2 are SNHLY and FYNNEI. With 4 bases removed from V and 11 bases from J, the gap between germline ends came to 11 bases. The CDR3 is made up of 11 amino acids. For the CDR3, the DNA is TGTGCCAGCAGTGTGTCTTCTGCGGCTTTCTTT. Its protein product is CASSVSSAAFF.

The chain uses TRBV7-9 and TRBJ2-7, with TRBD2 as a possible D gene (5 bases). Trimming took off 5 bases at V and 7 bases at J, with 12 bases between the two ends. CDR1 is SEHNR, CDR2 FQNEAQ, per germline (reference sequence). This CDR3 has 12 amino acids. The CDR3 coding sequence is TGTGCCAGCAGCCCCCGGAGGTTTGAGCAGTACTTC. This gives the protein CASSPRRFEQYF.

This chain uses TRBV20-1 with TRBJ1-3; 7 nucleotides agree with TRBD1. The CDR3 runs to 13 residues. Germline trimming cut 7 bases from V and 4 bases from J; bases unmatched to any gene: 7. The germline V gene encodes CDR1 DFQATT and CDR2 SNEGSKA (reference sequence). CDR3 sequence reads: CSVLDRSGNTIYF. DNA for the CDR3: TGCAGTGTTTTGGACAGGTCCGGAAACACCATATATTTT.